This TCR beta chain is drawn from a study of control samples from healthy donors and cancer patients. Per the germline V gene, CDR1 is SGHRS and CDR2 is YFSETQ. V shed 1 base and J shed 8 bases, with 13 bases lying between them. This CDR3 has 14 residues. Data came from immunoSEQ multiplex PCR; TCRdb stores just in-frame clones and leaves some out. The table has 80,000 to 100,000 clones, 80% to 95% seen once. Material: blood. V gene TRBV5-1 combines with J gene TRBJ1-5, with D uncertain. This receptor was taken from a human donor in good health. The donor label of this sample is uncertain. CDR3 nucleotides: TGCGCCAGCAGCTTGAGCGGTCAGCCGGAGCCCCAGCATTTT. Its translation: CASSLSGQPEPQHF.